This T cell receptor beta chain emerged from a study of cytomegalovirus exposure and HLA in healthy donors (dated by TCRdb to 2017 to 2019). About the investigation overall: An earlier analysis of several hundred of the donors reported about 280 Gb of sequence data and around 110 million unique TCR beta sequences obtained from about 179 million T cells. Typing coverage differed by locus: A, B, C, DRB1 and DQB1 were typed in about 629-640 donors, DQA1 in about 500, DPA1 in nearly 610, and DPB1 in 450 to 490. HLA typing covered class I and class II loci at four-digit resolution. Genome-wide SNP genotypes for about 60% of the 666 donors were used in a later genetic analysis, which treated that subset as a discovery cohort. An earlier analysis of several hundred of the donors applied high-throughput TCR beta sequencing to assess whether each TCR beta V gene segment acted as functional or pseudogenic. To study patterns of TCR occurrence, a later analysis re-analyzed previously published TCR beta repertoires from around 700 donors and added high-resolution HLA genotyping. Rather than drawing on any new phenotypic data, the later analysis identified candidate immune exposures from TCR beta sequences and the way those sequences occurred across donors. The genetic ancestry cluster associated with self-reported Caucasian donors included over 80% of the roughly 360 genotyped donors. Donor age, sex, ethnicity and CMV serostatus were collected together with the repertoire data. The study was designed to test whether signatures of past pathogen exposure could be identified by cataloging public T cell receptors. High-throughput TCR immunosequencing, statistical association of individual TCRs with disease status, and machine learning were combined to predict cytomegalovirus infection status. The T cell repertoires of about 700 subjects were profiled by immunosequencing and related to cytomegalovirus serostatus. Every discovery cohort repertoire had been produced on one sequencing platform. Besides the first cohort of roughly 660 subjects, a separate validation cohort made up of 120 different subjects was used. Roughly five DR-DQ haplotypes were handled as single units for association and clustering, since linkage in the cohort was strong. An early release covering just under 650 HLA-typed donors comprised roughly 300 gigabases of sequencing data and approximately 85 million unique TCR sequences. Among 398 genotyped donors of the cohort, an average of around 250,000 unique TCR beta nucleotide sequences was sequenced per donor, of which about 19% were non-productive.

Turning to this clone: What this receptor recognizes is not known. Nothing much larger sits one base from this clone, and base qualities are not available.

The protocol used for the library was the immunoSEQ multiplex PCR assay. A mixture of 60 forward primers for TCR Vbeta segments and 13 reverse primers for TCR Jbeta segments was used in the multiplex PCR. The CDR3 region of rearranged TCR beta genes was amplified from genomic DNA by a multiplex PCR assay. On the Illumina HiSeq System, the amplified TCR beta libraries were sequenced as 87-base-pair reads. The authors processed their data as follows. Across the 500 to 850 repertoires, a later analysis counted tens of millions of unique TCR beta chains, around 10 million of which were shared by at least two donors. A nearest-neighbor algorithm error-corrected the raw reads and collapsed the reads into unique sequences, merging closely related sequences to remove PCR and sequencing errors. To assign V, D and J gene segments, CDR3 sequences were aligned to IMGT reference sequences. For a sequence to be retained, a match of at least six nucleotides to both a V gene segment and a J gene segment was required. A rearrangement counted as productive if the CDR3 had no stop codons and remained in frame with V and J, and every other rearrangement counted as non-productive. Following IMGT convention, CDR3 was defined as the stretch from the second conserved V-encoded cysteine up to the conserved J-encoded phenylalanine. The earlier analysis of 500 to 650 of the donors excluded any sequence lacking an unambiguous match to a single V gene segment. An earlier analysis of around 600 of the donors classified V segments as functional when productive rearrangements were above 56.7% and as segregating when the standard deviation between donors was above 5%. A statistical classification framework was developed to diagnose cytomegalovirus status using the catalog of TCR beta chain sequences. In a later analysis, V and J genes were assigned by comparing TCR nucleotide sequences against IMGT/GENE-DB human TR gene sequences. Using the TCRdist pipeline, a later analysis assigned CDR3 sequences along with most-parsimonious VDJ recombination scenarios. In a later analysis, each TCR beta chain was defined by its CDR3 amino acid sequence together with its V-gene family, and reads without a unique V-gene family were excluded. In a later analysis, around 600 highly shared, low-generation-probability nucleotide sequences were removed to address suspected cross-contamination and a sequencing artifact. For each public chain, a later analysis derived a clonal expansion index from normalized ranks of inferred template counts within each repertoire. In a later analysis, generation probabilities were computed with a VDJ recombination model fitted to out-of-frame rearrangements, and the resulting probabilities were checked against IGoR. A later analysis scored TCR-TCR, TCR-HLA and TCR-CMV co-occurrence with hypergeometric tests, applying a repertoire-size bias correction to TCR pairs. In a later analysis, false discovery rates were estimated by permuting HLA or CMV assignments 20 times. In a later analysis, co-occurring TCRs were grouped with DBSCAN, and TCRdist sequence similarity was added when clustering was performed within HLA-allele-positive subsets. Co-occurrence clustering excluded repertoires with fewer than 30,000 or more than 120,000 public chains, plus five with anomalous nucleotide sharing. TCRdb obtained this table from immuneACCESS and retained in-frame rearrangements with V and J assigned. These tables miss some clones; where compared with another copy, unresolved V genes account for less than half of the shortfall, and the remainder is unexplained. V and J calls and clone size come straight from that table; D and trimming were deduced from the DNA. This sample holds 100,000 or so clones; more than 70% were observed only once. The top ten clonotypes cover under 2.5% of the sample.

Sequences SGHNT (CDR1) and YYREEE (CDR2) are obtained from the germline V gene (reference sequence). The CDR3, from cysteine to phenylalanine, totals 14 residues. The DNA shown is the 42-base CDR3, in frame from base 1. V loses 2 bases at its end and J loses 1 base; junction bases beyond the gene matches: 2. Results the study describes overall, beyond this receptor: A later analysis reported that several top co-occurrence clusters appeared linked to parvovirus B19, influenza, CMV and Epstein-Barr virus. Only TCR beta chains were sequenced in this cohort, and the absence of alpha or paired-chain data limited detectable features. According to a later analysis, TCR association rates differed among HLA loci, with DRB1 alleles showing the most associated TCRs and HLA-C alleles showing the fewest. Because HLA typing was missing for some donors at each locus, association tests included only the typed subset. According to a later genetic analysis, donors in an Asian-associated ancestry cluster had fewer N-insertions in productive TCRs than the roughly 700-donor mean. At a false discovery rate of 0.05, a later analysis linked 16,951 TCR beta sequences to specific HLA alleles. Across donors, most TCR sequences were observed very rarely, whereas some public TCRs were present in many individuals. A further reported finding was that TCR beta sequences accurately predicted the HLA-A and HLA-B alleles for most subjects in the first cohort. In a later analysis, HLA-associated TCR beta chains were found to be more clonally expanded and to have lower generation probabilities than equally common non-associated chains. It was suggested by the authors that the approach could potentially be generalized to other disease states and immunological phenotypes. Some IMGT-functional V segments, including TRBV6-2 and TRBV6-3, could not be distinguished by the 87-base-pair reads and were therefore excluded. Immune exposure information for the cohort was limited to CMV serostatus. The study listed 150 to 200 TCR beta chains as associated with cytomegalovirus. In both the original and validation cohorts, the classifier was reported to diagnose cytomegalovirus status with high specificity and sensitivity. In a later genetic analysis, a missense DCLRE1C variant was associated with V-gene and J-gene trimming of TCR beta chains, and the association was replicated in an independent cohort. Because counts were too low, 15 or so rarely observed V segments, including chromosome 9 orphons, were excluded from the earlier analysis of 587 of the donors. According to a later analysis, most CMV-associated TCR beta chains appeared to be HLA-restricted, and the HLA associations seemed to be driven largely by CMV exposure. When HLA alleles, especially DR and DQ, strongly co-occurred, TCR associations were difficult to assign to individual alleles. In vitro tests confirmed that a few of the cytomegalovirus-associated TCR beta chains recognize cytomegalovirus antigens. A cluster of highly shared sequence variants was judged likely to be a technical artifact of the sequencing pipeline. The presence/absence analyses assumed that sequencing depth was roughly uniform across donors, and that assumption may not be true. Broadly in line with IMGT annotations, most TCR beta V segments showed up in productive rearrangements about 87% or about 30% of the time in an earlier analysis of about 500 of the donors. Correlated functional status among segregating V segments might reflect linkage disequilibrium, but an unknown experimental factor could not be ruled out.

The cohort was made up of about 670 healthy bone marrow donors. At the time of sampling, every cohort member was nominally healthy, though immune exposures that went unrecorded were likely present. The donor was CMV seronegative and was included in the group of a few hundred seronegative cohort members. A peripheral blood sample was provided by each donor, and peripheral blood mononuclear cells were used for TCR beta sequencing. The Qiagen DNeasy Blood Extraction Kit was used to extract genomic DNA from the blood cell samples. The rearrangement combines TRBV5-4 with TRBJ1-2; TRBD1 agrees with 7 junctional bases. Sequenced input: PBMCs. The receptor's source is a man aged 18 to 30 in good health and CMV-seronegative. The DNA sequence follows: TGTGCCAGCAGCTTAACAGGGGATAACTATGGCTACACCTTC. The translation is CASSLTGDNYGYTF.